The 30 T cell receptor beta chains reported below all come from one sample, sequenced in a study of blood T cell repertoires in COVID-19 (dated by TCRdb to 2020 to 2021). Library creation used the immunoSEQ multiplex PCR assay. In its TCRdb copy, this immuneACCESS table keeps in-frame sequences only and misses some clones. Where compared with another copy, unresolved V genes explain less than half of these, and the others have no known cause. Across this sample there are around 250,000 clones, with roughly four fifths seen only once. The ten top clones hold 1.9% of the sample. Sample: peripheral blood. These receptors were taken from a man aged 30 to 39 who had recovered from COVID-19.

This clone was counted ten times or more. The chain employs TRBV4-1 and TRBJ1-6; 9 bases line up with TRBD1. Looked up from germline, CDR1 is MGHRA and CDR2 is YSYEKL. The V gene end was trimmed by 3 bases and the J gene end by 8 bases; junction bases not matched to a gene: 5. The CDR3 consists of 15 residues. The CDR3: CASSQRTGDYSPLHF. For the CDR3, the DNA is TGCGCCAGCAGCCAGAGGACAGGGGATTATTCACCCCTCCACTTT.

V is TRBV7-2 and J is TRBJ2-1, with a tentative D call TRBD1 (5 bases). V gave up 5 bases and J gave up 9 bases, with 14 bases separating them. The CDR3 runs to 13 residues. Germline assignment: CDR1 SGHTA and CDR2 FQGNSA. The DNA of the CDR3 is TGTGCCAGCAGCCCCGCCAGGGCCCTTGAGCAGTTCTTC. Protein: CASSPARALEQFF. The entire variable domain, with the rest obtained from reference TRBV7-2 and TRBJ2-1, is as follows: GAGVSQSPSNKVTEKGKDVELRCDPISGHTALYWYRQSLGQGLEFLIYFQGNSAPDKSGLPSDRFSAERTGGSVSTLTIQRTQQEDSAVYLCASSPARALEQFFGPGTRLTVL.

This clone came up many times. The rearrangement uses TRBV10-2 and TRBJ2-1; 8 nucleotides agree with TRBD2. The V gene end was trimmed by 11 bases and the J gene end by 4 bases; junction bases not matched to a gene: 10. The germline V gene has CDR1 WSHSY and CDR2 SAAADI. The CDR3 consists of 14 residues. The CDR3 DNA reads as TGCGCCGCCTCGAGCGCGGGGGGATACAATGAGCAGTTCTTC. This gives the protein CAASSAGGYNEQFF.

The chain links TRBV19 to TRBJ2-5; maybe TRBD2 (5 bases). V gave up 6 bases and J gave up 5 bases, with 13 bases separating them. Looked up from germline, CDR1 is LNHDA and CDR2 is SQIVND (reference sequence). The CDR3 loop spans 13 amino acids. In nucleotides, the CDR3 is TGTGCCAGTAGCCTGACTACCGGGGAGACCCAGTACTTC. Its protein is CASSLTTGETQYF. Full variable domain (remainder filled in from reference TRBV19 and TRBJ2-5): DGGITQSPKYLFRKEGQNVTLSCEQNLNHDAMYWYRQDPGQGLRLIYYSQIVNDFQKGDIAEGYSVSREKKESFPLTVTSAQKNPTAFYLCASSLTTGETQYFGPGTRLLVL.

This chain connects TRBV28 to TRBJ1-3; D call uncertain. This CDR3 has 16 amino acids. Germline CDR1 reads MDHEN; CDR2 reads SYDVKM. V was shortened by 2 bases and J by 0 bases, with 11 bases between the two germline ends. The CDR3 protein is CASSLDLLRSGNTIYF. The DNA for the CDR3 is TGTGCCAGCAGTTTAGACTTACTTCGCTCTGGAAACACCATATATTTT.

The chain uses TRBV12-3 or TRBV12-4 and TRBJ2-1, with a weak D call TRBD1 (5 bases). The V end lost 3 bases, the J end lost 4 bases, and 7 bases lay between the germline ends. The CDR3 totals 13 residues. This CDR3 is CASSLGPYNEQFF. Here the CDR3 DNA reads TGTGCCAGCAGTTTGGGGCCTTACAATGAGCAGTTCTTC.

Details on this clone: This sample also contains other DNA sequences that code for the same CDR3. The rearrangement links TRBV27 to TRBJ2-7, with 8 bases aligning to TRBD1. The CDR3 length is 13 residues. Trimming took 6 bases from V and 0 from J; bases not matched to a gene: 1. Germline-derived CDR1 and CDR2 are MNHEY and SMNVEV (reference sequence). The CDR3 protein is CASRGQDSYEQYV. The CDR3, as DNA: TGTGCCAGCAGGGGACAGGACTCCTACGAGCAGTACGTC.

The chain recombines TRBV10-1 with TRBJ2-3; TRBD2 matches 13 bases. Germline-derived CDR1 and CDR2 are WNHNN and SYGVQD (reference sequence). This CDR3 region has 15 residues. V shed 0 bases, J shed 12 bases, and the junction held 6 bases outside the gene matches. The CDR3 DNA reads TGCGCCAGCAGTGAGTCGACCGGGACTAGCGGGGTACAGTATTTT. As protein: CASSESTGTSGVQYF.

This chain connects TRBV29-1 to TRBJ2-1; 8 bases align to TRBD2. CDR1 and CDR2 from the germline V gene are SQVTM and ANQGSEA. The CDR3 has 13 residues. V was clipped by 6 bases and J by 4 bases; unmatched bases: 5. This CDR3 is CSVQTSAYNEQFF. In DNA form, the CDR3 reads TGCAGCGTCCAGACTAGCGCATACAATGAGCAGTTCTTC.

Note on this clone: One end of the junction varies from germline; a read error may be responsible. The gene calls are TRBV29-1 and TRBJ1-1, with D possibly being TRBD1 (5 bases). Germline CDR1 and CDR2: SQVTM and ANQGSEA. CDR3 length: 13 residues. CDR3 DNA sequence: TGCAGCGCTGAAGGGGCGGGGAACACTGAAGCTTTCTTT. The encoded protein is CSAEGAGNTEAFF.

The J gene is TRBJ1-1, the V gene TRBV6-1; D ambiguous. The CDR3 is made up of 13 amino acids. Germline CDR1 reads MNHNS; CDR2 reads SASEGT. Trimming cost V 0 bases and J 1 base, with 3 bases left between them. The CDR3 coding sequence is TGTGCCAGCAGTGAAGCAGCGAACACTGAAGCTTTCTTT. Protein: CASSEAANTEAFF.

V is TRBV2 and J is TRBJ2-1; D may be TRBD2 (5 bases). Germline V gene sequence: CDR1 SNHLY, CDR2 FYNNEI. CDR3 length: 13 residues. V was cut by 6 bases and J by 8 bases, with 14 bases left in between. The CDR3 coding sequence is TGTGCCAGCAGCGCCACTAGTTTCGATGAGCAGTTCTTC. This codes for CASSATSFDEQFF.

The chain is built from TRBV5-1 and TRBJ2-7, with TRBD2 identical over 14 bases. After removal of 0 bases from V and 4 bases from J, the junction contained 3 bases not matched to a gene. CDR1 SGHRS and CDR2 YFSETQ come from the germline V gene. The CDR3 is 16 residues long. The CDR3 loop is CASSLGLAGGFYEQYF. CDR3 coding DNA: TGCGCCAGCAGCTTGGGACTAGCGGGGGGGTTTTACGAGCAGTACTTC.

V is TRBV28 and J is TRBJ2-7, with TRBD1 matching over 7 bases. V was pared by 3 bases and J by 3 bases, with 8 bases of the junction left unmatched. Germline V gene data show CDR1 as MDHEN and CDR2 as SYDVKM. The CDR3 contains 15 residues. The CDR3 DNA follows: TGTGCCAGCAGTTTTGGGACAGCCGTCATCTACGAGCAGTACGTC. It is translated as CASSFGTAVIYEQYV.

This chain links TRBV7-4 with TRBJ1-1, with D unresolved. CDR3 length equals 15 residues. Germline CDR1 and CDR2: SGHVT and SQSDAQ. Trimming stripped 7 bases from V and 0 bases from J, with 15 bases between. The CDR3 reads CASTPRGYMNTEAFF. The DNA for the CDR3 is TGTGCCAGCACGCCCCGGGGATACATGAACACTGAAGCTTTCTTT.

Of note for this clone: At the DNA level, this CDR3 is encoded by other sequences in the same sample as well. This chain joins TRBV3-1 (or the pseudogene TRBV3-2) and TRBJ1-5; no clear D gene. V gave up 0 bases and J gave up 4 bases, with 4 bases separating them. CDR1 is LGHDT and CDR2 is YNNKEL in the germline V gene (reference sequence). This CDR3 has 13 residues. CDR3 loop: CASSQDLNQPQHF. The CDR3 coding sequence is TGTGCCAGCAGCCAAGATCTGAATCAGCCCCAGCATTTT.

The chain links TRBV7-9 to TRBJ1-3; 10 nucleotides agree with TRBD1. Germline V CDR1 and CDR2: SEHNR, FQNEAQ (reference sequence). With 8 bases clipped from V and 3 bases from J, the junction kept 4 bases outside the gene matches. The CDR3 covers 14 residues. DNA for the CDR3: TGTGCCAGCGCGGGGGACAGGGGTGGAAACACCATATATTTT. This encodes CASAGDRGGNTIYF.

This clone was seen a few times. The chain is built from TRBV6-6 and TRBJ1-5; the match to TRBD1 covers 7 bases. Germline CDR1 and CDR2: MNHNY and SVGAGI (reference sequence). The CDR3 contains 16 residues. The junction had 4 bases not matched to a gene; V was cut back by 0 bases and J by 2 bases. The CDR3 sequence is CASSYSGGLGNQPQHF. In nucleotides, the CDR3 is TGTGCCAGCAGTTACTCAGGGGGCTTGGGCAATCAGCCCCAGCATTTT.

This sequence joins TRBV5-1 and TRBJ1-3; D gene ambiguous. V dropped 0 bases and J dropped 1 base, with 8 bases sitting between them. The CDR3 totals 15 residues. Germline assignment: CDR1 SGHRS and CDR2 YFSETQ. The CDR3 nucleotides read TGCGCCAGCAGCTTGGAGCGGTCTTCTGGAAACACCATATATTTT. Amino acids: CASSLERSSGNTIYF.

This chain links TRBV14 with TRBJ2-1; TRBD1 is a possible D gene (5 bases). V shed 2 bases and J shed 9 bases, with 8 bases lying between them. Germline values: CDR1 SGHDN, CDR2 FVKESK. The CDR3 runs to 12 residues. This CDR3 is CASSQSRVEQFF. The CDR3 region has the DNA TGTGCCAGCAGCCAATCCAGGGTTGAGCAGTTCTTC. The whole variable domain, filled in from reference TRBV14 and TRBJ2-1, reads EAGVTQFPSHSVIEKGQTVTLRCDPISGHDNLYWYRRVMGKEIKFLLHFVKESKQDESGMPNNRFLAERTGGTYSTLKVQPAELEDSGVYFCASSQSRVEQFFGPGTRLTVL.

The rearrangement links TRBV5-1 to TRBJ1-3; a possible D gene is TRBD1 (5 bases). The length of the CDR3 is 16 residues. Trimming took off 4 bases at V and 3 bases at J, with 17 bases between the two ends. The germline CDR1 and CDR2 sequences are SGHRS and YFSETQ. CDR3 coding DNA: TGCGCCAGCAGCCGAGACTCCGGGGGAAATGGAAACACCATATATTTT. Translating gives CASSRDSGGNGNTIYF. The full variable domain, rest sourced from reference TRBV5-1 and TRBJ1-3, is KAGVTQTPRYLIKTRGQQVTLSCSPISGHRSVSWYQQTPGQGLQFLFEYFSETQRNKGNFPGRFSGRQFSNSRSEMNVSTLELGDSALYLCASSRDSGGNGNTIYFGEGSWLTVV.

The chain's CDR3 is CASSYSGQGHQPQHF. In DNA form, the CDR3 reads TGTGCCAGCAGTTACTCGGGGCAGGGTCATCAGCCCCAGCATTTT. The chain couples TRBV6-6 to TRBJ1-5; possible D gene TRBD1, 5 bases. Trimming left V 0 bases short and J 5 bases short, with 11 bases between. From germline, CDR1 is MNHNY and CDR2 SVGAGI (reference sequence). This CDR3 comprises 15 residues.

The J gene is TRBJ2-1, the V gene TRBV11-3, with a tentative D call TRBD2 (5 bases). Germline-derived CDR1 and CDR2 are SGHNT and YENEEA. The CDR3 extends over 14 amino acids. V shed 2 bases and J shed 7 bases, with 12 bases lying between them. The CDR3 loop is CASSLRGWENEQFF. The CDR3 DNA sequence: TGTGCCAGCAGCTTACGGGGATGGGAGAATGAGCAGTTCTTC.

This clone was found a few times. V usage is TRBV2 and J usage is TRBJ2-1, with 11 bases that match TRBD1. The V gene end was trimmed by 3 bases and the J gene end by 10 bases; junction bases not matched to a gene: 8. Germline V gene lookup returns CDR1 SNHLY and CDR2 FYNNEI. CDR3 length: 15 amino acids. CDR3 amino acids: CASSDIGQGAKEQFF. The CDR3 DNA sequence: TGTGCCAGCAGTGATATCGGACAGGGGGCGAAAGAGCAGTTCTTC.

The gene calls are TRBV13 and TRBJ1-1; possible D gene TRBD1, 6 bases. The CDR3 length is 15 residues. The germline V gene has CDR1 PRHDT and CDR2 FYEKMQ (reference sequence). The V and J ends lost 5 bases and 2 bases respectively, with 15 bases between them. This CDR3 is CASSRQGSPNTEAFF. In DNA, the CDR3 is TGTGCCAGCAGCAGGCAGGGGTCACCAAACACTGAAGCTTTCTTT.

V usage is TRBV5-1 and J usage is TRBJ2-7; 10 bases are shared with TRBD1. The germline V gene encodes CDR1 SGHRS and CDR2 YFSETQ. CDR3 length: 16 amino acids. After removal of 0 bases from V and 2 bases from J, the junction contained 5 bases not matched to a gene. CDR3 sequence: CASSLGPDRGTYEQYF. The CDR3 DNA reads TGCGCCAGCAGCTTGGGGCCGGACAGGGGGACCTACGAGCAGTACTTC.

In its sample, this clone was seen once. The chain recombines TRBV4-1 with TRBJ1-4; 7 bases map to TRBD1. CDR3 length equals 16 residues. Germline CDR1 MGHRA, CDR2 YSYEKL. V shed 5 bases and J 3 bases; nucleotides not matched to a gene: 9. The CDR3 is CASSWNRGRANEKLFF. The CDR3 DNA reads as TGCGCCAGCAGCTGGAACAGGGGTCGAGCTAATGAAAAACTGTTTTTT.

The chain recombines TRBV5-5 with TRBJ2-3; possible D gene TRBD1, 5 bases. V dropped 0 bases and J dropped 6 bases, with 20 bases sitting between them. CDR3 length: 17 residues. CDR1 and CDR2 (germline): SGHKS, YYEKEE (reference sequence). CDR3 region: CASSLARVEGIRDTQYF. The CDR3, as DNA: TGTGCCAGCAGCTTGGCCAGGGTCGAAGGCATTAGGGATACGCAGTATTTT.

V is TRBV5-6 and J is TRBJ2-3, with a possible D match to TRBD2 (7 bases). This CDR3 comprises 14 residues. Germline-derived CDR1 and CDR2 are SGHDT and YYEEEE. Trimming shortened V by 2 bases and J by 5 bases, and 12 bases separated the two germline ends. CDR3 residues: CASSFGGRRDTQYF. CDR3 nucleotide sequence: TGTGCCAGCAGCTTCGGGGGGCGCCGAGATACGCAGTATTTT. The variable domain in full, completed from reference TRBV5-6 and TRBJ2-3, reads DAGVTQSPTHLIKTRGQQVTLRCSPKSGHDTVSWYQQALGQGPQFIFQYYEEEERQRGNFPDRFSGHQFPNYSSELNVNALLLGDSALYLCASSFGGRRDTQYFGPGTRLTVL.

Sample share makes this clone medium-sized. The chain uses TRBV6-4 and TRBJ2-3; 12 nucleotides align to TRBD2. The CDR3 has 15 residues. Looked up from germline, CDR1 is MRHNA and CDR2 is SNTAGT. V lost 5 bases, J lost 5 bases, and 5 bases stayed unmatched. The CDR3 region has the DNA TGTGCCAGCAGTCGACTAGCGGGGGAGTTAGATACGCAGTATTTT. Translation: CASSRLAGELDTQYF.